What follows describes a single T cell receptor beta chain. TCRdb keeps only in-frame clones here, not all; method: immunoSEQ multiplex PCR. The profile shows about 93,000 clones, around 92% of them singletons. These data belong to a study of T cell changes during pregnancy in multiple sclerosis. The CDR3 spans 17 residues. Germline V gene data show CDR1 as ENHRY and CDR2 as SYGVKD. J lost 3 bases, V lost 10 bases, and 16 bases had no gene match. The input for sequencing was peripheral blood, taken after pregnancy. The V call is TRBV10-3, the J call TRBJ2-5; 11 bases line up with TRBD1. The clonotype originates from a female donor with multiple sclerosis, enrolled in a pregnancy study. In DNA, the CDR3 is TGTGCCACCCCACGATTAACTCCGGGACAGGGGGAAGAGACCCAGTACTTC. Translated, it gives CATPRLTPGQGEETQYF.